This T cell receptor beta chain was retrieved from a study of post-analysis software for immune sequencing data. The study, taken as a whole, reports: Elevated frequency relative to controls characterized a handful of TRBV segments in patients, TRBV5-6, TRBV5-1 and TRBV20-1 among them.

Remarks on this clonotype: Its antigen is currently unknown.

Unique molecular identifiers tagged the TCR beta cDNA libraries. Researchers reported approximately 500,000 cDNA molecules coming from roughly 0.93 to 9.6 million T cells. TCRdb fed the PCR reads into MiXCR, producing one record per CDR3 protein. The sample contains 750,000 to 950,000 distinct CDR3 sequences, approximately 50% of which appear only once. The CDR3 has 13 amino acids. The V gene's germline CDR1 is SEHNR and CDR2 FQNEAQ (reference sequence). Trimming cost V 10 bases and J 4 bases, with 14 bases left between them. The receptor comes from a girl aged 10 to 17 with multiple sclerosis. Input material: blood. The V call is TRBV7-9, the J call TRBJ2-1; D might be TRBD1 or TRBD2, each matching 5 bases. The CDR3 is CATGDPVYNEQFF. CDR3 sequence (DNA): TGTGCCACCGGGGACCCCGTTTACAATGAGCAGTTCTTC.